These T cell receptor beta chains were read from a single sample in a study of CD8 T cells in ankylosing spondylitis. Via MiXCR, TCRdb re-called the 5' RACE reads, giving one row per CDR3 protein. The data hold some 240,000 distinct CDR3 sequences, with about a sixth observed a single time. Input material: blood, either unsorted or a sorted T cell fraction (not recorded which). The receptor set was obtained from a male donor with ankylosing spondylitis or in good health (not recorded which). CDR3s include the opening cysteine and the closing phenylalanine or tryptophan. D genes are given only for firm matches. For some rows the clone size is stated as once, few or many, or as a class when expanded; others skip it.

clone size: few; D gene: NA; J gene: TRBJ2-3; V gene: TRBV9; CDR3 DNA: TGTGCCAGCAGCGTAGGCCAGACCCAATCGACAGATACGCAGTATTTT; CDR3 protein: CASSVGQTQSTDTQYF
clone size: many; D gene: NA; J gene: TRBJ1-1; V gene: TRBV27; CDR3 DNA: TGTGCCAGCAGTTTAGTTGGGGGGAACACTGAAGCTTTCTTT; CDR3 protein: CASSLVGGNTEAFF
clone size: NA; D gene: NA; J gene: TRBJ1-2; V gene: TRBV29-1; CDR3 DNA: TGCAGCGTTCGTCAGGGACACGGCTACACCTTC; CDR3 protein: CSVRQGHGYTF
clone size: few; D gene: TRBD2; J gene: TRBJ2-1; V gene: TRBV10-3; CDR3 DNA: TGTGCCATCAGTGAGGAACTAGCGGGCCACAATGAGCAGTTCTTC; CDR3 protein: CAISEELAGHNEQFF
clone size: NA; D gene: TRBD2; J gene: TRBJ2-5; V gene: TRBV11-2; CDR3 DNA: TGTGCCAGCAGCTCACCCCTCTTAGCGGGAGGGCTGGAGGAGACCCAGTACTTC; CDR3 protein: CASSSPLLAGGLEETQYF
clone size: many; D gene: TRBD2; J gene: TRBJ2-1; V gene: TRBV7-3; CDR3 DNA: TGTGCCAGCAGCTTCACTAGCGGGGGGCACAATGAGCAGTTCTTC; CDR3 protein: CASSFTSGGHNEQFF
clone size: once; D gene: NA; J gene: TRBJ1-2; V gene: TRBV20-1; CDR3 DNA: TGCAGTGCTAGAGTGGGGGACTACTATGGCTACACCTTC; CDR3 protein: CSARVGDYYGYTF
clone size: many; D gene: NA; J gene: TRBJ2-7; V gene: TRBV29-1; CDR3 DNA: TGCAGCGTTGGTCTGACCAACACCTACGAGCAGTACTTC; CDR3 protein: CSVGLTNTYEQYF
clone size: few; D gene: NA; J gene: TRBJ2-5; V gene: TRBV3-1; CDR3 DNA: TGTGCCAGCAGCCAGCTACTGTACCAAGAGACCCAGTACTTC; CDR3 protein: CASSQLLYQETQYF
clone size: few; D gene: TRBD1; J gene: TRBJ2-5; V gene: TRBV4-1; CDR3 DNA: TGCGCCAGCAGCCCGTACAGGGGTGGGCAAGAGACCCAGTACTTC; CDR3 protein: CASSPYRGGQETQYF
clone size: NA; D gene: NA; J gene: TRBJ1-1; V gene: TRBV4-2; CDR3 DNA: TGTGCCAGCAGCCAAGGGTTCACAGGGACTGAAGCTTTCTTT; CDR3 protein: CASSQGFTGTEAFF
clone size: NA; D gene: NA; J gene: TRBJ2-5; V gene: TRBV27; CDR3 DNA: TGTGCCAGCAGGGATGAGGCTGGAGGGACCCAGTACTTC; CDR3 protein: CASRDEAGGTQYF
clone size: NA; D gene: NA; J gene: TRBJ2-3; V gene: TRBV7-2; CDR3 DNA: TGTGCCAGCAGCTTAGACGGGCTCGCAGATACGCAGTATTTT; CDR3 protein: CASSLDGLADTQYF
clone size: many; D gene: TRBD1; J gene: TRBJ2-7; V gene: TRBV9; CDR3 DNA: TGTGCCAGCAGCGTAGGGACCGGGACAGGCTCCTACGAGCAGTACTTC; CDR3 protein: CASSVGTGTGSYEQYF
clone size: many; D gene: TRBD2; J gene: TRBJ2-5; V gene: TRBV29-1; CDR3 DNA: TGCAGCGTTGATTCGTTGACGGGAGGGCCTGAGGGAGAGACCCAGTACTTC; CDR3 protein: CSVDSLTGGPEGETQYF
clone size: many; D gene: NA; J gene: TRBJ1-1; V gene: TRBV29-1; CDR3 DNA: TGCAGCGTTGAAGATGGTGGGGGCCCGGGGACTGAAGCTTTCTTT; CDR3 protein: CSVEDGGGPGTEAFF
clone size: NA; D gene: NA; J gene: TRBJ2-7; V gene: TRBV12-3/TRBV12-4; CDR3 DNA: TGTGCCAGCAGTCGACAGCGCTACGAGCAGTACTTC; CDR3 protein: CASSRQRYEQYF
clone size: many; D gene: TRBD1; J gene: TRBJ2-3; V gene: TRBV20-1; CDR3 DNA: TGCAGTGCAAACCCCCCGACCTCAGGGGGCGAAGGAGATACGCAGTATTTT; CDR3 protein: CSANPPTSGGEGDTQYF
clone size: NA; D gene: NA; J gene: TRBJ1-1; V gene: TRBV5-1; CDR3 DNA: TGCGCCAGCAGCTTGGCCAGGCAGGGTGTCGGGACTGAAGCTTTCTTT; CDR3 protein: CASSLARQGVGTEAFF
clone size: few; D gene: NA; J gene: TRBJ2-3; V gene: TRBV19; CDR3 DNA: TGTGCCAGTAGTATGTTCGGGAGCACAGATACGCAGTATTTT; CDR3 protein: CASSMFGSTDTQYF
clone size: few; D gene: TRBD2; J gene: TRBJ2-1; V gene: TRBV3-1; CDR3 DNA: TGTGCCAGCAGCCCCTCCCCCGCGGGGGGACGGAATGAGCAGTTCTTC; CDR3 protein: CASSPSPAGGRNEQFF
clone size: few; D gene: NA; J gene: TRBJ2-1; V gene: TRBV2; CDR3 DNA: TGTGCCAGCTTGGCAGGGAGAAACAATGAGCAGTTCTTC; CDR3 protein: CASLAGRNNEQFF
clone size: NA; D gene: NA; J gene: TRBJ2-3; V gene: TRBV7-9; CDR3 DNA: TGTGCCAGGGGACCCCTCGAGCGCCTAATAGGGGGAGATACGCAGTATTTT; CDR3 protein: CARGPLERLIGGDTQYF
clone size: NA; D gene: NA; J gene: TRBJ1-2; V gene: TRBV4-2; CDR3 DNA: TGTGCCAGCAGCCAATCCGGGCAGGGCTATGGCTACACCTTC; CDR3 protein: CASSQSGQGYGYTF
clone size: many; D gene: NA; J gene: TRBJ2-2; V gene: TRBV20-1; CDR3 DNA: TGCAGTGCTAGAGATCGGCAACGGCGGAACACCGGGGAGCTGTTTTTT; CDR3 protein: CSARDRQRRNTGELFF
clone size: NA; D gene: TRBD1; J gene: TRBJ2-1; V gene: TRBV20-1; CDR3 DNA: TGCAGTGCTACACCACAGGGGCTACCCTACAATGAGCAGTTCTTC; CDR3 protein: CSATPQGLPYNEQFF
clone size: few; D gene: TRBD2; J gene: TRBJ2-3; V gene: TRBV15; CDR3 DNA: TGTGCCACCAGACCTACTAGCGGGAGGGCCCATAGCACAGATACGCAGTATTTT; CDR3 protein: CATRPTSGRAHSTDTQYF
clone size: NA; D gene: NA; J gene: TRBJ2-6; V gene: TRBV25-1; CDR3 DNA: TGTGCCAGCAGTGAATATAGTATAAGGGCAAACGTCCTGACTTTC; CDR3 protein: CASSEYSIRANVLTF
clone size: NA; D gene: NA; J gene: TRBJ2-5; V gene: TRBV4-1; CDR3 DNA: TGCGCCAGCAGCCAGATAGGGGACGTGACCCAGTACTTC; CDR3 protein: CASSQIGDVTQYF
clone size: many; D gene: NA; J gene: TRBJ2-7; V gene: TRBV20-1; CDR3 DNA: TGCAGTGCTAGAGATCCCCAGACTAGTCCGCGACCCTACGAGCAGTACTTC; CDR3 protein: CSARDPQTSPRPYEQYF
clone size: NA; D gene: TRBD1; J gene: TRBJ2-7; V gene: TRBV5-1; CDR3 DNA: TGCGCCAGCAGCTCGGACAGGCACTCCTACGAGCAGTACTTC; CDR3 protein: CASSSDRHSYEQYF
clone size: NA; D gene: NA; J gene: TRBJ2-5; V gene: TRBV4-1; CDR3 DNA: TGCGCCAGCAGCCAAGAACCGGGTAGCCAAGAGACCCAGTACTTC; CDR3 protein: CASSQEPGSQETQYF
clone size: many; D gene: TRBD1; J gene: TRBJ1-6; V gene: TRBV6-5; CDR3 DNA: TGTGCCAGCAGTTACCAACAGGGGCTGGGCTCACCCCTCCACTTT; CDR3 protein: CASSYQQGLGSPLHF
clone size: NA; D gene: NA; J gene: TRBJ1-5; V gene: TRBV5-6; CDR3 DNA: TGTGCCAGCAGCCCGGCTGGCAATCAGCCCCAGCATTTT; CDR3 protein: CASSPAGNQPQHF
clone size: few; D gene: TRBD2; J gene: TRBJ2-7; V gene: TRBV9; CDR3 DNA: TGTGCCAGCAGCCCAATACTAGCGGGAGGGGACGAGCAGTACTTC; CDR3 protein: CASSPILAGGDEQYF
clone size: few; D gene: TRBD2; J gene: TRBJ2-3; V gene: TRBV7-3; CDR3 DNA: TGTGCCAGCAGCAAACTAGCGGGAGGGCCGGTAGATACGCAGTATTTT; CDR3 protein: CASSKLAGGPVDTQYF
clone size: few; D gene: TRBD2; J gene: TRBJ2-3; V gene: TRBV28; CDR3 DNA: TGTGCCAGCAGTTTAGGTGCGACTAGCTTCACAGATACGCAGTATTTT; CDR3 protein: CASSLGATSFTDTQYF
clone size: many; D gene: NA; J gene: TRBJ2-1; V gene: TRBV9; CDR3 DNA: TGTGCCAGCAGCGTAGAAGTGGGAAGGTTCGATGAGCAGTTCTTC; CDR3 protein: CASSVEVGRFDEQFF
clone size: NA; D gene: NA; J gene: TRBJ2-7; V gene: TRBV29-1; CDR3 DNA: TGCAGCGTTATTGGGGATGAGGGTGCCTACGAGCAGTACTTC; CDR3 protein: CSVIGDEGAYEQYF
clone size: NA; D gene: TRBD2; J gene: TRBJ2-1; V gene: TRBV9; CDR3 DNA: TGTGCCAGCAGCGTCCGCCTACTAGCGCCTAACAATGAGCAGTTCTTC; CDR3 protein: CASSVRLLAPNNEQFF
clone size: NA; D gene: TRBD2; J gene: TRBJ2-2; V gene: TRBV4-1; CDR3 DNA: TGCGCCAGCAGCCAAGAAAGCGGGAGATGGGAGCCCGGGGAGCTGTTTTTT; CDR3 protein: CASSQESGRWEPGELFF
clone size: NA; D gene: NA; J gene: TRBJ2-2; V gene: TRBV15; CDR3 DNA: TGTGCCACCAGTGAGGGGACGGCGAACACCGGGGAGCTGTTTTTT; CDR3 protein: CATSEGTANTGELFF
clone size: few; D gene: TRBD2; J gene: TRBJ2-1; V gene: TRBV5-1; CDR3 DNA: TGCGCCAGCAGCTTGGATCTAGCGGGGGCTGGGAATGAGCAGTTCTTC; CDR3 protein: CASSLDLAGAGNEQFF